What follows is one T cell receptor (beta chain) and its context. Its antigen is currently unknown. The sample belongs to a study of graft-versus-host responses after intestinal transplantation. In the study overall: Among the recipients, all got anti-thymocyte globulin induction and then tacrolimus and steroids for about 3 years.

Here immunoSEQ multiplex PCR was the method, and the copy in TCRdb shows in-frame clones only, minus some. This table holds approximately 89,000 clones, more than 85% found once. The ends were cut back, 5 bases at V and 5 bases at J, with 13 bases in the middle. Germline V gene data show CDR1 as SGHTA and CDR2 as FQGTGA. This CDR3 is 13 amino acids long. Study observations and caveats: Elevated graft-versus-host to host-versus-graft clonal ratios in allografts were recorded for patients with graft-donor T cell macrochimerism. GvH clone levels peaked in circulation, and this peak was associated with early post-transplant HvG declines. The recipient marrow held GvH clones, and some of them showed up first in ileum or blood.

Sample: unstimulated CD4+ T cells sorted from spleen or lymph node cells, taken before intestinal transplant. This chain links TRBV7-3 with TRBJ2-7; D is unresolved. This receptor was taken from a human donor who received an intestinal transplant. CDR3 sequence (DNA): TGTGCCAGCAGCACCCGACACGGCAACGAGCAGTACTTC. This translates into CASSTRHGNEQYF.